One sample yielded the 4 T cell receptor beta chains listed below, sequenced in a study of blood T cell repertoires in COVID-19. This table comes from immunoSEQ multiplex PCR, and its TCRdb copy is limited to in-frame clones, with some not included. This sample has over 150,000 clones; approximately 88% occur once, and the top ten carry 3.9%. Sample: peripheral blood. These receptors were collected from a woman in her fifties or sixties who had recovered from COVID-19.

The chain links TRBV7-9 to TRBJ2-7; D perhaps matches TRBD2 (6 bases). Germline V gene sequence: CDR1 SEHNR, CDR2 FQNEAQ (reference sequence). The CDR3 totals 12 residues. The germline V and J ends were trimmed by 4 bases and 9 bases, with 13 bases remaining between them. Here the CDR3 DNA reads TGTGCCAGCAGCTGGGACCCGGGACTGCAGTACTTC. It encodes CASSWDPGLQYF.

The V gene is TRBV4-2, the J gene TRBJ2-2; TRBD1 is a possible D gene (6 bases). Germline values: CDR1 LGHNA, CDR2 YNFKEQ. The CDR3 totals 15 residues. The V end lost 1 base, the J end lost 3 bases, and 9 bases lay between the germline ends. CDR3 sequence (DNA): TGTGCCAGCAGCCAAGGACCAGGGGACACCGGGGAGCTGTTTTTT. Translation gives CASSQGPGDTGELFF.

The rearrangement joins TRBV2 to TRBJ2-1, with D uncertain. The CDR3 sequence is 14 residues long. V was trimmed by 7 bases and J by 4 bases, leaving 14 bases between them. From germline, CDR1 is SNHLY and CDR2 FYNNEI. This CDR3 reads CASTRIGVYNEQFF. The CDR3 DNA reads as TGTGCCAGCACCCGAATTGGAGTGTACAATGAGCAGTTCTTC.

The chain recombines TRBV7-9 with TRBJ1-4; the D gene is possibly TRBD1 (6 bases). Germline lookup yields CDR1 SEHNR and CDR2 FQNEAQ (reference sequence). This CDR3 has 13 residues. V was shortened by 7 bases and J by 5 bases, with 11 bases between the two germline ends. The CDR3 protein is CASKGGSNEKLFF. The CDR3 DNA reads as TGTGCCAGCAAGGGGGGGTCGAATGAAAAACTGTTTTTT.